This T cell receptor beta chain was captured by sequencing in a study of T cells after yellow fever vaccination. In making TCR cDNA, 5'RACE template switching added a universal primer site and UMIs to it. TCRdb called the 5' RACE reads again in MiXCR, with one record for every CDR3 protein. This sample has 500,000 to 550,000 distinct CDR3 sequences, with roughly a fifth found just once. This clonotype came up many times. V gave up 5 bases and J gave up 1 base, with 8 bases separating them. The CDR3 is made up of 13 amino acids. Germline-derived CDR1 and CDR2 are SGHAT and FQNNGV. The chain carries TRBV11-2 and TRBJ1-1; no clear D gene. This specimen consisted of PBMCs, obtained roughly 20 days after the first yellow fever vaccination. This clonotype was sampled from a man between 18 and 29 years old who received the YFV17D yellow fever vaccine. CDR3 in amino acids: CASSPTGNTEAFF. CDR3 nucleotide sequence: TGTGCCAGCAGCCCGACGGGGAACACTGAAGCTTTCTTT.